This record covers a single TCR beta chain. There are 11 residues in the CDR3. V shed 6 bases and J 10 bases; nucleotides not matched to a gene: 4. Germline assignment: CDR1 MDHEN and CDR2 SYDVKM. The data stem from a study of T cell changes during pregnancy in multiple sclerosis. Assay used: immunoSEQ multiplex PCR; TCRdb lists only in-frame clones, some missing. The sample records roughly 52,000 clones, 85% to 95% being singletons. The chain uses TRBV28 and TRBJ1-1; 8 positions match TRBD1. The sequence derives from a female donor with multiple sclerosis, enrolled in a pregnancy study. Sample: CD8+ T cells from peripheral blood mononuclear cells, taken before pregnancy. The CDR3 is CASSPGQGAFF. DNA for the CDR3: TGTGCCAGCAGCCCCGGACAGGGAGCTTTCTTT.